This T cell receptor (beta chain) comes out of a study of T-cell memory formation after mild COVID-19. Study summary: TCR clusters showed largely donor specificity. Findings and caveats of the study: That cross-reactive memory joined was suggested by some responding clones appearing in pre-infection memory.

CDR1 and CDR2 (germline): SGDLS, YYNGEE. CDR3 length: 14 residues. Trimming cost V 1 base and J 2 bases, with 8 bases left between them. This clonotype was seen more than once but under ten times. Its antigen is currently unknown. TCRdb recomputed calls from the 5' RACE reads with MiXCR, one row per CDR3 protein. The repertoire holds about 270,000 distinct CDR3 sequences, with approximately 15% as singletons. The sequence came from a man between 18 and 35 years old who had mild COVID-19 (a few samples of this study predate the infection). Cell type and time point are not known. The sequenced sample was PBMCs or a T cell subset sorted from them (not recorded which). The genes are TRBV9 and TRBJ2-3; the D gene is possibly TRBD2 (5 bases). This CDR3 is CASSVSAVTDTQYF. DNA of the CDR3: TGTGCCAGCAGCGTATCAGCGGTCACAGATACGCAGTATTTT.